This TCR beta chain was identified during a study of cytotoxic CD8 clonotypes in ibrutinib-treated CLL. Study in general: Across the patients, about a dozen were relapsed/refractory, about 15 treatment-naive and roughly 18 IGHV unmutated. Study-level results: Contraction or stability on treatment characterized the public clonotypes, which were uncommon. Clonality went up at the time of ibrutinib response, stayed stable in sustained remission, and later dropped back toward its baseline level at progression.

To note about this clone: What it recognizes is unknown.

This CDR3 has 16 residues. CDR1 is PRHDT, CDR2 FYEKMQ, per germline (reference sequence). Trimming cost V 0 bases and J 2 bases, with 14 bases left between them. Sequencing used immunoSEQ multiplex PCR; TCRdb keeps in-frame clones, though not all of them. The sample consists of 190,000 or so clones, about two thirds of them appearing once. The receptor comes from a human donor with chronic lymphocytic leukemia. The chain joins TRBV13 to TRBJ2-7; tentatively, D is TRBD2 (6 bases). Sequenced material: PBMCs, taken after 24 months of ibrutinib treatment. The CDR3 sequence: CASSLGPPGVPYEQYF. CDR3 sequence (DNA): TGTGCCAGCAGCTTAGGCCCGCCGGGGGTTCCCTACGAGCAGTACTTC.